This record covers a single T cell receptor (beta chain). No antigen is known for it. TCRdb keeps only in-frame clones here, not all; method: immunoSEQ multiplex PCR. In the table there are about 110,000 clones, 88% of which are singletons. V gave up 3 bases and J gave up 4 bases, with 7 bases separating them. The CDR3 has 13 residues. The germline gives CDR1 MNHNS, CDR2 SASEGT. The sample is drawn from a study of T cell responses to AZD1222 COVID-19 vaccine. Study findings and constraints: Elevations in Spike-specific TCR breadth and depth followed administration of two AZD1222 doses. There were mostly white British donors and more females than males, and clonal diversity was possibly underestimated. Just a handful of AZD1222 recipients tested seropositive at baseline. Spike was spanned by vaccine-associated CD4 TCRs, with dominance at 160-218 and 743-854.

The sequence came from an adult in good health. V gene TRBV6-1 combines with J gene TRBJ2-1, with D unclear. Sequencing was performed on peripheral blood, taken on day 0 of AZD1222 vaccination. CDR3 sequence (DNA): TGTGCCAGCAGTGACATTGTTTACAATGAGCAGTTCTTC. Encoded protein: CASSDIVYNEQFF.